Listed here are 18 T cell receptor beta chains from one sample, sequenced in a study of PD-L1 blockade in urothelial cancer. The assay was immunoSEQ multiplex PCR, and TCRdb's table has in-frame clones only and misses some. The data show 35,000 to 45,000 clones, under 95% seen once. Indicated time point: peripheral blood 6 weeks after treatment start. Material: PBMCs, obtained around atezolizumab (anti-PD-L1) treatment. These receptors were obtained from a man aged 70 or older with urothelial cancer.

This clone was seen more than once but under ten times. The chain recombines TRBV19 with TRBJ2-3; 10 bases line up with TRBD2. The germline V gene encodes CDR1 LNHDA and CDR2 SQIVND (reference sequence). This CDR3 region has 18 residues. V trimming: 6 bases; J trimming: 1 base; junction bases outside the gene matches: 13. The CDR3 DNA is TGTGCCAGTAGAAAACTCCAGGGGGGGACTAGCGGCACAGATACGCAGTATTTT. Encoded protein: CASRKLQGGTSGTDTQYF.

The chain has TRBV6-5 and TRBJ2-7; 7 bases are shared with TRBD1. The germline V gene has CDR1 MNHEY and CDR2 SVGAGI. With 5 bases clipped from V and 2 bases from J, the junction kept 6 bases outside the gene matches. CDR3 length equals 14 residues. The CDR3 DNA follows: TGTGCCAGCAGTCTCCGGACAGGAGCCTACGAGCAGTACTTC. Its translation: CASSLRTGAYEQYF.

This sequence joins TRBV14 and TRBJ2-5; a possible D gene is TRBD2 (5 bases). Between the trimmed V and J ends, which lost 0 bases and 7 bases, there was a span of 6 bases. Germline assignment: CDR1 SGHDN and CDR2 FVKESK. The CDR3 consists of 12 residues. CDR3 in DNA: TGTGCCAGCAGCCAAGATCGGGGGACCCAGTACTTC. It yields the protein CASSQDRGTQYF.

The gene calls are TRBV7-6 and TRBJ2-3, with D tentatively TRBD1 (5 bases). In germline, CDR1 is SGHVS, CDR2 FNYEAQ. Trimming shortened V by 8 bases and J by 0 bases, and 6 bases separated the two germline ends. The CDR3 loop spans 12 amino acids. CDR3 in DNA: TGTGCCAGCGGGGCTAGCACAGATACGCAGTATTTT. Its translation is CASGASTDTQYF.

The genes are TRBV5-4 and TRBJ2-7; the match to TRBD1 covers 7 bases. The CDR3 sequence is 16 residues long. Germline CDR1 is SGHNT and CDR2 is YYREEE (reference sequence). With 0 bases clipped from V and 2 bases from J, the junction kept 8 bases outside the gene matches. The CDR3 sequence: CASSLDGQGVAYEQYF. The CDR3 nucleotides read TGTGCCAGCAGCTTGGACGGGCAGGGGGTTGCCTACGAGCAGTACTTC. The full variable domain, completed using reference TRBV5-4 and TRBJ2-7, is ETGVTQSPTHLIKTRGQQVTLRCSSQSGHNTVSWYQQALGQGPQFIFQYYREEENGRGNFPPRFSGLQFPNYSSELNVNALELDDSALYLCASSLDGQGVAYEQYFGPGTRLTVT.

The chain joins TRBV28 to TRBJ2-1; 7 positions agree with TRBD2. CDR1 is MDHEN and CDR2 is SYDVKM in the germline V gene. The CDR3 runs 16 residues. The trim removed 1 base at V and 7 bases at J, leaving 10 bases unmatched. The CDR3 is CASSLLWSRERNEQFF. For the CDR3, the DNA is TGTGCCAGCAGTTTATTATGGTCGCGGGAGAGGAATGAGCAGTTCTTC. Drawing the rest from reference TRBV28 and TRBJ2-1, the complete variable domain is DVKVTQSSRYLVKRTGEKVFLECVQDMDHENMFWYRQDPGLGLRLIYFSYDVKMKEKGDIPEGYSVSREKKERFSLILESASTNQTSMYLCASSLLWSRERNEQFFGPGTRLTVL.

The chain couples TRBV27 to TRBJ2-7, with 8 positions matching TRBD1. The germline CDR1 and CDR2 sequences are MNHEY and SMNVEV (reference sequence). V shed 3 bases, J shed 6 bases, and the junction held 13 bases outside the gene matches. The CDR3 consists of 16 residues. CDR3 residues: CASSFYRTGTIGEQYF. CDR3 nucleotides: TGTGCCAGCAGTTTTTATCGGACAGGGACCATTGGCGAGCAGTACTTC.

V is TRBV18 and J is TRBJ1-3; D uncertain. V lost 6 bases and J lost 6, with 18 bases in between. This CDR3 is 15 amino acids long. Looked up from germline, CDR1 is KGHSH and CDR2 is LQKENI. The CDR3 sequence: CASSPTPPEVNTIYF. CDR3 nucleotides: TGTGCCAGCTCGCCGACACCTCCGGAGGTAAACACCATATATTTT.

The table lists this clone with a count of one. Different DNA sequences within this sample yield the same CDR3. The chain has TRBV2 and TRBJ2-3, with 8 bases lining up with TRBD2. CDR1 and CDR2 (germline): SNHLY, FYNNEI. V gave up 6 bases and J gave up 0 bases; unmatched junction bases: 2. This CDR3 is 14 amino acids long. CDR3 protein: CASRLAGSTDTQYF. CDR3 coding DNA: TGTGCCAGCAGGTTAGCGGGGAGCACAGATACGCAGTATTTT.

This chain joins TRBV30 and TRBJ1-4, with D possibly TRBD1 on 6 matching bases. Trimming shortened V by 3 bases and J by 2 bases, and 16 bases separated the two germline ends. The CDR3 spans 16 residues. CDR1 and CDR2 from the germline V gene are GTSNPN and SVGIG (reference sequence). CDR3 region: CAWSRTAGETNEKLFF. CDR3 in DNA: TGTGCCTGGAGCCGCACTGCAGGGGAGACTAATGAAAAACTGTTTTTT.

This chain uses TRBV4-1 with TRBJ1-4; TRBD1 agrees at 8 bases. This CDR3 spans 15 amino acids. Looked up from germline, CDR1 is MGHRA and CDR2 is YSYEKL. Trimming at V came to 4 bases and at J to 7 bases, leaving 8 bases not matched to a gene. The CDR3 sequence is CASSRADRDIEKLFF. CDR3 bases: TGCGCCAGCAGCCGAGCGGACAGGGATATTGAAAAACTGTTTTTT.

The chain carries TRBV7-3 and TRBJ1-1, with 9 bases that match TRBD1. Germline CDR1 reads SGHTA; CDR2 reads FQGTGA. V trimming: 1 base; J trimming: 0 bases; junction bases outside the gene matches: 9. The CDR3 loop spans 18 amino acids. The CDR3 DNA follows: TGTGCCAGCAGCTTAAGAGCCGGGACAGGGTTGTTGAACACTGAAGCTTTCTTT. Translated: CASSLRAGTGLLNTEAFF.

The CDR3 nucleotides read TGCGCCAGCAGCGGGCGGGCACAGATCACAGATACGCAGTATTTT. Residues: CASSGRAQITDTQYF. The chain links TRBV5-1 to TRBJ2-3; weak D call: TRBD2 (5 bases). V dropped 4 bases and J dropped 2 bases, with 14 bases sitting between them. Germline assignment: CDR1 SGHRS and CDR2 YFSETQ. The CDR3 contains 15 residues.

This rearrangement joins TRBV4-1 to TRBJ2-4; possible D gene TRBD2, 6 bases. V shed 1 base and J shed 7 bases, with 20 bases lying between them. The V gene's germline CDR1 is MGHRA and CDR2 YSYEKL. This CDR3 contains 17 residues. DNA of the CDR3: TGCGCCAGCAGCCAAGTAGCGGAGACTCCCCCAAGGAACATTCAGTACTTC. It is translated as CASSQVAETPPRNIQYF.

The chain joins TRBV30 to TRBJ2-5; D might be TRBD1 (5 bases). CDR1 and CDR2 (germline): GTSNPN, SVGIG (reference sequence). V was pared by 0 bases and J by 4 bases, with 18 bases between. The length of the CDR3 is 16 residues. In DNA form, the CDR3 reads TGTGCCTGGAGTGTACAGGCCCGTCGGAATTTAGAGACCCAGTACTTC. Translating gives CAWSVQARRNLETQYF.

This rearrangement joins TRBV6-5 to TRBJ2-5; D not resolved. Trimming left V 6 bases short and J 4 bases short, with 6 bases between. The germline V gene has CDR1 MNHEY and CDR2 SVGAGI. The CDR3 covers 11 residues. The DNA of the CDR3 is TGTGCCAGCAGAGTGAGAGAGACCCAGTACTTC. This translates into CASRVRETQYF.

J is TRBJ2-7 and V is TRBV7-8; 7 nucleotides agree with TRBD1. The CDR3 has 16 residues. Germline-derived CDR1 and CDR2 are SGHVS and FQNEAQ. V shed 0 bases, J shed 3 bases, and the junction held 8 bases outside the gene matches. CDR3 loop: CASSLAGKGALYEQYF. In DNA, the CDR3 is TGTGCCAGCAGCTTAGCGGGGAAGGGGGCCCTCTACGAGCAGTACTTC.

The rearrangement links TRBV4-1 to TRBJ2-3, with D tentatively TRBD2 (6 bases). CDR1 and CDR2 (germline): MGHRA, YSYEKL. V lost 4 bases and J lost 4, with 21 bases in between. CDR3 length: 17 amino acids. CDR3 DNA: TGCGCCAGCAGCCCCATAGGAGGGGTTGAGGGTCCAGATACGCAGTATTTT. Its protein is CASSPIGGVEGPDTQYF.